Following are 30 T cell receptor beta chains from one sample sequenced in a study of T cell clones after liver transplantation. The repertoire was sequenced with immunoSEQ multiplex PCR; TCRdb's copy has only in-frame clones and lacks some. The data hold around 97,000 clones, with around 84% observed a single time. The material was CD4+ T cells from blood, obtained around 48 months after liver transplant. Source of these receptors: a human patient who received a liver transplant. Some T cells may trace back to the graft donor.

The rearrangement uses TRBV19 and TRBJ1-5; D ambiguous. The CDR3 is 16 residues long. The V gene's germline CDR1 is LNHDA and CDR2 SQIVND (reference sequence). Trimming pared 8 bases from V and 2 bases from J, leaving 19 bases between. CDR3 sequence: CASQSIGLQGNQPQHF. In DNA, the CDR3 is TGTGCCAGTCAGAGTATTGGACTACAAGGCAATCAGCCCCAGCATTTT.

CDR3 protein: CASSLSGPQETQYF. CDR3 DNA sequence: TGTGCCAGCAGCTTGTCAGGGCCCCAAGAGACCCAGTACTTC. This rearrangement joins TRBV7-3 to TRBJ2-5; possibly TRBD1 for D (5 bases). The ends were cut back, 3 bases at V and 1 base at J, with 9 bases in the middle. The germline CDR1 and CDR2 sequences are SGHTA and FQGTGA. CDR3 length: 14 residues.

The V and J genes are TRBV11-2 and TRBJ2-1, with 12 bases lining up with TRBD2. This CDR3 has 16 residues. Losses at the gene ends were 5 bases for V and 6 bases for J; bases not matched to a gene: 8. Germline assignment: CDR1 SGHAT and CDR2 FQNNGV. CDR3 coding DNA: TGTGCCAGCAGCACCCGGACTAGCGGGACCCTCAATGAGCAGTTCTTC. It translates to CASSTRTSGTLNEQFF.

The chain employs TRBV30 and TRBJ2-1; 7 bases are a match to TRBD2. Germline V CDR1 and CDR2: GTSNPN, SVGIG (reference sequence). The CDR3 totals 12 residues. V dropped 8 bases and J dropped 0; count of bases not matched to a gene: 1. CDR3 nucleotides: TGTGCCCGGACTAGCTCCTACAATGAGCAGTTCTTC. It specifies CARTSSYNEQFF.

The chain recombines TRBV19 with TRBJ2-4; D possibly corresponds to TRBD1 (8 bases). Germline CDR1 and CDR2: LNHDA and SQIVND (reference sequence). V dropped 6 bases and J dropped 7 bases, with 13 bases sitting between them. CDR3 length equals 13 residues. The CDR3 nucleotides are TGTGCCAGTAGCGGACAGGGAGGGAACATTCAGTACTTC. Protein product: CASSGQGGNIQYF.

The genes are TRBV18 and TRBJ2-7; D unresolved. Between the trimmed V and J ends, which lost 3 bases and 4 bases, there was a span of 10 bases. The CDR3 is made up of 13 amino acids. Germline loops: CDR1 KGHSH, CDR2 LQKENI. This chain's CDR3 is CASSPISKYEQYF. As DNA, the CDR3 is TGTGCCAGCTCACCTATTAGCAAGTACGAGCAGTACTTC.

The chain is built from TRBV6-1 and TRBJ1-2; tentative D call: TRBD1 (5 bases). With 1 base removed from V and 4 bases from J, the gap between germline ends came to 10 bases. This CDR3 is 14 amino acids long. Germline V gene sequence: CDR1 MNHNS, CDR2 SASEGT. CDR3 residues: CASSEVAGTYGYTF. CDR3 coding DNA: TGTGCCAGCAGTGAAGTGGCAGGGACCTATGGCTACACCTTC.

The V gene is TRBV7-2, the J gene TRBJ2-1; no clear D. Trimming left V 3 bases short and J 0 bases short, with 9 bases between. CDR3 length equals 15 residues. Germline V gene data show CDR1 as SGHTA and CDR2 as FQGNSA. The CDR3 loop is CASSLRYSSYNEQFF. In nucleotides, the CDR3 is TGTGCCAGCAGCTTGCGATACAGCTCCTACAATGAGCAGTTCTTC.

V is TRBV6-1 and J is TRBJ1-1, with a weak D call TRBD1 (6 bases). The CDR3 is made up of 14 amino acids. The V gene's germline CDR1 is MNHNS and CDR2 SASEGT. The V gene lost 5 bases and the J gene lost 0 bases, with 10 bases spanning the gap. CDR3 residues: CASSWGQMNTEAFF. The CDR3 DNA is TGTGCCAGCAGTTGGGGACAAATGAACACTGAAGCTTTCTTT.

V usage is TRBV6-5 and J usage is TRBJ2-7; 12 nucleotides align to TRBD2. The CDR3 extends over 16 amino acids. Germline V gene data show CDR1 as MNHEY and CDR2 as SVGAGI. J was trimmed by 6 bases and V by 0 bases; bases with no gene match: 6. CDR3 sequence reads: CASSYSASGRAGEQYF. The CDR3 bases are TGTGCCAGCAGTTACTCTGCTAGCGGGAGGGCTGGCGAGCAGTACTTC.

The V call is TRBV10-2, the J call TRBJ2-2, with 9 bases fitting TRBD2. The CDR3 runs to 15 residues. Germline V gene data show CDR1 as WSHSY and CDR2 as SAAADI. V shed 8 bases, J shed 7 bases, and the junction held 11 bases outside the gene matches. CDR3 nucleotide sequence: TGCGCCAGCCGCCTAGCGGGGCCCTCCGGCGGGGAGCTGTTTTTT. It specifies CASRLAGPSGGELFF.

A single count supports this clone. The chain has TRBV7-8 and TRBJ1-5, with D hard to call. The CDR3 runs to 15 residues. The ends were cut back, 1 base at V and 5 bases at J, with 12 bases in the middle. In germline, CDR1 is SGHVS, CDR2 FQNEAQ. The CDR3 region has the DNA TGTGCCAGCAGCTTAGGTAATACGGTCTATCAGCCCCAGCATTTT. It translates to CASSLGNTVYQPQHF.

The rearrangement joins TRBV29-1 to TRBJ1-2; weak D call: TRBD1 (5 bases). In germline, CDR1 is SQVTM, CDR2 ANQGSEA. The germline V and J ends were trimmed by 6 bases and 7 bases, with 12 bases remaining between them. CDR3 length: 11 amino acids. CDR3 amino acids: CSVALGTGYTF. The CDR3 nucleotides are TGCAGCGTCGCTTTAGGGACTGGCTACACCTTC.

This clone occurred many times. DNA for the CDR3: TGTGCCAGCAGCTTAGATCTAGGGACAGCCTTGTACTATAATTCACCCCTCCACTTT. Translated: CASSLDLGTALYYNSPLHF. The rearrangement uses TRBV11-2 and TRBJ1-6; 7 bases agree with TRBD1. The CDR3 extends over 19 amino acids. Trimming took 0 bases from V and 3 from J; bases not matched to a gene: 11. CDR1 and CDR2 (germline): SGHAT, FQNNGV.

The rearrangement uses TRBV5-8 and TRBJ1-5; TRBD1 matches at 12 bases. The germline gives CDR1 SGHTS, CDR2 YDEGEE. V trimming: 4 bases; J trimming: 3 bases; junction bases outside the gene matches: 2. This CDR3 has 15 amino acids. CDR3 nucleotides: TGTGCCAGCAGCGAGGGACAGGGGGCCAATCAGCCCCAGCATTTT. As protein: CASSEGQGANQPQHF. Full variable domain (outside the CDR3, taken from reference TRBV5-8 and TRBJ1-5): EAGVTQSPTHLIKTRGQQATLRCSPISGHTSVYWYQQALGLGLQFLLWYDEGEERNRGNFPPRFSGRQFPNYSSELNVNALELEDSALYLCASSEGQGANQPQHFGDGTRLSIL.

The chain is built from TRBV9 and TRBJ1-3; perhaps TRBD1 as D (6 bases). The V end lost 0 bases, the J end lost 8 bases, and 12 bases lay between the germline ends. Germline-derived CDR1 and CDR2 are SGDLS and YYNGEE. There are 14 residues in the CDR3. This CDR3 is CASSVGRSGDTIYF. The CDR3 DNA reads as TGTGCCAGCAGCGTAGGCAGGTCAGGGGACACCATATATTTT.

V gene TRBV7-9 combines with J gene TRBJ2-2; no definite D call. The V gene's germline CDR1 is SEHNR and CDR2 FQNEAQ (reference sequence). The CDR3 is 11 residues long. The V and J ends lost 11 bases and 0 bases respectively, with 4 bases between them. The CDR3 coding sequence is TGTGCCGGGCCGAACACCGGGGAGCTGTTTTTT. Translating gives CAGPNTGELFF.

This clone came up a few times. The chain combines TRBV5-6 with TRBJ2-7, with 8 positions matching TRBD1. Per the germline V gene, CDR1 is SGHDT and CDR2 is YYEEEE. This CDR3 contains 15 residues. V shed 0 bases and J 5 bases; nucleotides not matched to a gene: 7. CDR3 amino acids: CASSLAPGGAHEQYF. For the CDR3, the DNA is TGTGCCAGCAGCTTGGCGCCAGGGGGCGCCCACGAGCAGTACTTC.

This chain links TRBV6-7 with TRBJ2-1; 9 positions match TRBD2. TRBV6-7 is placed among ORFs of uncertain function. V trimming: 6 bases; J trimming: 2 bases; junction bases outside the gene matches: 8. The CDR3 covers 16 residues. The CDR3 DNA sequence: TGTGCCAGCAGCGCGGGGGGGGCCTTAACCTACAATGAGCAGTTCTTC. Protein: CASSAGGALTYNEQFF.

The V gene is TRBV1, the J gene TRBJ1-1. TRBV1 is labeled a pseudogene. CDR3 length equals 15 residues. Here the CDR3 reads CTSSQGRALNTEAFF. The CDR3, as DNA: TGCACCAGCAGCCAGGGGAGGGCCCTGAACACTGAAGCTTTCTTT.

The chain joins TRBV29-1 to TRBJ2-1, with D perhaps assigned TRBD1 or TRBD2 (7 bases each). This CDR3 has 13 amino acids. The V and J ends lost 1 base and 9 bases respectively, with 13 bases between them. The germline V gene has CDR1 SQVTM and CDR2 ANQGSEA. CDR3 sequence reads: CSVEGEGAAEQFF. CDR3 nucleotide sequence: TGCAGCGTTGAAGGGGAGGGGGCGGCTGAGCAGTTCTTC.

The rearrangement uses TRBV2 and TRBJ1-5; TRBD1 is a possible D gene (5 bases). The CDR3 loop spans 12 amino acids. The ends were cut back, 7 bases at V and 5 bases at J, with 9 bases in the middle. Germline V CDR1 and CDR2: SNHLY, FYNNEI. The CDR3 region is CASNQGDQPQHF. CDR3 DNA sequence: TGTGCCAGCAACCAGGGAGATCAGCCCCAGCATTTT.

The V gene is TRBV30, the J gene TRBJ1-1, with D unclear. From germline, CDR1 is GTSNPN and CDR2 SVGIG (reference sequence). Trimming stripped 0 bases from V and 11 bases from J, with 13 bases between. CDR3 length: 12 amino acids. The CDR3 here is CAWSVSSRGAFF. Here the CDR3 DNA reads TGTGCCTGGAGTGTATCCTCCCGCGGGGCTTTCTTT. The full variable domain, completed using reference TRBV30 and TRBJ1-1, is SQTIHQWPATLVQPVGSPLSLECTVEGTSNPNLYWYRQAAGRGLQLLFYSVGIGQISSEVPQNLSASRPQDRQFILSSKKLLLSDSGFYLCAWSVSSRGAFFGQGTRLTVV.

The rearrangement uses TRBV10-2 and TRBJ1-5; D unresolved. Germline-derived CDR1 and CDR2 are WSHSY and SAAADI. The V gene lost 7 bases and the J gene lost 4 bases, with 8 bases spanning the gap. This CDR3 comprises 12 residues. As DNA, the CDR3 is TGCGCCAGCAAGCGGGGAAATCAGCCCCAGCATTTT. It is translated as CASKRGNQPQHF.

This chain connects TRBV25-1 to TRBJ2-1; 11 bases are shared with TRBD2. Trimming removed 4 bases from V and 8 bases from J; junction bases left unmatched: 7. CDR1 MGHDK and CDR2 SYGVNS come from the germline V gene. CDR3 length equals 15 residues. CDR3 region: CASSALAGVRDEQFF. The CDR3 nucleotides are TGTGCCAGCAGTGCACTAGCGGGAGTTCGGGATGAGCAGTTCTTC.

As regards this clone: A much larger clone lies one base from this, so it may be a read error. Additional DNA sequences in this sample encode the identical CDR3. The chain joins TRBV7-9 to TRBJ1-5; 8 nucleotides match TRBD1. Per the germline V gene, CDR1 is SEHNR and CDR2 is FQNEAQ (reference sequence). The CDR3 runs 16 residues. CDR3 DNA: TGTGCCAGCAGCCCGGGACAGGCGGGGGGCAATCAGCCCCAACATTTT. Amino acid sequence: CASSPGQAGGNQPQHF.

The chain is built from TRBV5-1 and TRBJ2-3; 7 nucleotides line up with TRBD1. The CDR3 is 16 amino acids. V shed 2 bases, J shed 0 bases, and the junction held 6 bases outside the gene matches. Germline CDR1 and CDR2: SGHRS and YFSETQ. For the CDR3, the DNA is TGCGCCAGCAGCTTCCAGGACAGGTCTAGCACAGATACGCAGTATTTT. Translated, it gives CASSFQDRSSTDTQYF.

In DNA, the CDR3 is TGTGCCAGCAAAATAGCGGGAGGGGGGGAGACCCAGTACTTC. Translation gives CASKIAGGGETQYF. The genes are TRBV28 and TRBJ2-5; 11 nucleotides align to TRBD2. CDR3 size: 14 residues. Germline assignment: CDR1 MDHEN and CDR2 SYDVKM. Germline trimming cut 7 bases from V and 5 bases from J; bases unmatched to any gene: 6. Variable domain in full (rest from reference TRBV28 and TRBJ2-5): DVKVTQSSRYLVKRTGEKVFLECVQDMDHENMFWYRQDPGLGLRLIYFSYDVKMKEKGDIPEGYSVSREKKERFSLILESASTNQTSMYLCASKIAGGGETQYFGPGTRLLVL.

This clone was recorded a few times. The chain links TRBV7-2 to TRBJ2-1; D gene unclear. The CDR3 length is 14 residues. Per the germline V gene, CDR1 is SGHTA and CDR2 is FQGNSA. V gave up 1 base and J gave up 6 bases, with 10 bases separating them. CDR3 sequence reads: CASSLGFGGNEQFF. CDR3 coding DNA: TGTGCCAGCAGCTTAGGATTCGGTGGCAATGAGCAGTTCTTC.

This clone is a singleton in its sample. CDR3 amino acids: CASSSAGDSNIFSYNEQFF. CDR3 coding DNA: TGTGCCAGCAGTTCTGCGGGTGATTCGAACATATTCTCCTACAATGAGCAGTTCTTC. The chain carries TRBV27 and TRBJ2-1; D is possibly TRBD2 (5 bases). CDR1 is MNHEY and CDR2 is SMNVEV in the germline V gene (reference sequence). The CDR3 sequence is 19 residues long. Trimming left V 4 bases short and J 0 bases short, with 22 bases between.